This T cell receptor beta chain comes out of a study of OX40 agonist ivuxolimab in advanced cancers. Produced via immunoSEQ multiplex PCR; TCRdb's table is partial and in-frame only. The repertoire holds approximately 79,000 clones, with 94% as singletons. On this clone itself: Antigen specificity is unknown.

The CDR3 totals 13 residues. CDR1 is MNHEY and CDR2 is SVGAGI in the germline V gene. Trimming took 6 bases from V and 1 from J; bases not matched to a gene: 2. Study-wide findings and caveats: Relative to CD4+ cells, CD8+ T cells on average had more expanded clones.

This chain connects TRBV6-5 to TRBJ1-1, with 7 bases identical to TRBD1. Sequences were derived from CD4+ or CD8+ T cells sorted from blood, sampled in a trial of the OX40 agonist ivuxolimab. This TCR was sampled from an adult with an advanced solid tumor such as melanoma, head and neck, liver or kidney cancer. The CDR3 bases are TGTGCCAGCAGGGGACAGTGGAACACTGAAGCTTTCTTT. This codes for CASRGQWNTEAFF.